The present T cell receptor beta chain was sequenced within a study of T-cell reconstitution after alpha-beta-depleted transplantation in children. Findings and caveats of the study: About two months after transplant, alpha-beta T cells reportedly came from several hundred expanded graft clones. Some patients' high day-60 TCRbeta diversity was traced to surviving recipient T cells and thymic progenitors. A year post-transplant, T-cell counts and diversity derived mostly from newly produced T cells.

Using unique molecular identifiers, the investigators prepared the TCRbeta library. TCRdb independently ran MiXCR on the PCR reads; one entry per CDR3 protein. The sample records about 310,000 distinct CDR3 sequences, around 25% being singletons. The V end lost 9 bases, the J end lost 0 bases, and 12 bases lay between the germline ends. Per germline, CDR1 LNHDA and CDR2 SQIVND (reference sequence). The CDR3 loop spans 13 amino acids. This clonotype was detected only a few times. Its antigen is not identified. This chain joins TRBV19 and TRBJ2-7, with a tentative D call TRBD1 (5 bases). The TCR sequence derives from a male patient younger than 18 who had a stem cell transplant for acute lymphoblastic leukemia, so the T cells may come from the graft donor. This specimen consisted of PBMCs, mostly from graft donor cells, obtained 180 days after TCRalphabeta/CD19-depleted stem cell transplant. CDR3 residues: CASGHSGSYEQYF. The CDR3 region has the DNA TGTGCCAGCGGACACTCAGGCTCCTACGAGCAGTACTTC.